This is a list of T cell receptor beta chains from one sample in a study of shared clonotypes between healthy human individuals. Produced via immunoSEQ multiplex PCR; TCRdb's table is partial and in-frame only. This table holds over 2,000,000 clones, roughly 93% found once. Sequences were obtained from naive CD8+ T cells from PBMCs. These receptors all stem from a man aged 18 to 35 in good health. Some clones in this sample may be carry-over from other donors' samples. CDR3s include the opening cysteine and the closing phenylalanine or tryptophan. The D gene is left open where the match is weak. Size values are once, few and many counts, or a class for expanded clones, and some rows have none.

D: .; size: .; J: TRBJ2-1; V: TRBV15; DNA: TGTGCCACCAGCAGAAAAACAGGTCCTTACTCCTACAATGAGCAGTTCTTC; CDR3: CATSRKTGPYSYNEQFF
D: .; size: .; J: TRBJ2-1; V: TRBV10-1; DNA: TGCGCCAGCAAGCAGGTAGTTTCCTACAATGAGCAGTTCTTC; CDR3: CASKQVVSYNEQFF
D: TRBD2; size: .; J: TRBJ2-7; V: TRBV6-6; DNA: TGTGCCAGCAGGGGCCGGACTAGCCGACGGCACGAGCAGTACTTC; CDR3: CASRGRTSRRHEQYF
D: TRBD2; size: .; J: TRBJ2-7; V: TRBV15; DNA: TGTGCCACCAGCAGAGATCGAACCCCCGGACTAGCGTACGAGCAGTACTTC; CDR3: CATSRDRTPGLAYEQYF
D: TRBD1; size: .; J: TRBJ1-2; V: TRBV27; DNA: TGTGCCAGCAGTCCCGGGACAGCCATTAACTATGGCTACACCTTC; CDR3: CASSPGTAINYGYTF
D: .; size: .; J: TRBJ1-1; V: TRBV5-1; DNA: TGCGCCAGCAGCTTGGATGGGGGCCTGGGGGCTGAAGCTTTCTTT; CDR3: CASSLDGGLGAEAFF
D: .; size: .; J: TRBJ2-1; V: TRBV2; DNA: TGTGCCAGCAGTGAAGTTGCCAGCGGTCCCTTTGGTGAGCAGTTCTTC; CDR3: CASSEVASGPFGEQFF
D: .; size: .; J: TRBJ2-7; V: TRBV7-6; DNA: TGTGCCAGCAGCTTAGGATCCAGGGCTTACGAGCAGTACTTC; CDR3: CASSLGSRAYEQYF
D: TRBD1; size: .; J: TRBJ2-7; V: TRBV11-2; DNA: TGTGCCAGCAGCCCGGCTCCAGGGGGTATTTACGAGCAGTACTTC; CDR3: CASSPAPGGIYEQYF
D: .; size: .; J: TRBJ2-7; V: TRBV7-2; DNA: TGTGCCAGCAGCTTCGTCGAGGGAAACTACGAGCAGTACTTC; CDR3: CASSFVEGNYEQYF
D: .; size: .; J: TRBJ1-4; V: TRBV4-3; DNA: TGCGCCAGCAGCCAGCTGACAGGTTGGGCTAATGAAAAACTGTTTTTT; CDR3: CASSQLTGWANEKLFF
D: .; size: .; J: TRBJ1-2; V: TRBV7-9; DNA: TGTGCCAGCAGCTTAGGTGGTTTGAAAGAGGGCTACACCTTC; CDR3: CASSLGGLKEGYTF
D: .; size: .; J: TRBJ2-1; V: TRBV9; DNA: TGTGCCAGCAGGGGCGGGAACTACAATGAGCAGTTCTTC; CDR3: CASRGGNYNEQFF
D: .; size: .; J: TRBJ2-1; V: TRBV7-9; DNA: TGTGCCTCTTCGGGTAGCTCATCCTACAATGAGCAGTTCTTC; CDR3: CASSGSSSYNEQFF
D: .; size: .; J: TRBJ2-2; V: TRBV5-5; DNA: TGTGCCAGCAGCTTGTGGTCCGGTGTGAAGCTTAGTATCGGGGAGCTGTTTTTT; CDR3: CASSLWSGVKLSIGELFF
D: TRBD2; size: .; J: TRBJ2-3; V: TRBV7-9; DNA: TGTGCCAGCAGCTTATCCGGTGGGGGGGTAGATACGCAGTATTTT; CDR3: CASSLSGGGVDTQYF
D: TRBD2; size: .; J: TRBJ2-1; V: TRBV28; DNA: TGTGCCAGCGGTAGCGGGAGGGGTTGGTTTTATGAGCAGTTCTTC; CDR3: CASGSGRGWFYEQFF
D: .; size: once; J: TRBJ2-7; V: TRBV5-4; DNA: TGTGCCAGCAGCTTGGGTGGGGGGAGCTACGAGCAGTACTTC; CDR3: CASSLGGGSYEQYF
D: TRBD1; size: .; J: TRBJ1-5; V: TRBV7-2; DNA: TGTGCCAGCAGCCAGGAGACAGGGGGGGTATGGCCCCAGCATTTT; CDR3: CASSQETGGVWPQHF
D: .; size: .; J: TRBJ2-7; V: TRBV25-1; DNA: TGTGCCAGCAGTGAATATTACGAGCAGTACTTC; CDR3: CASSEYYEQYF
D: TRBD1; size: .; J: TRBJ1-3; V: TRBV19; DNA: TGTGCCAGTAGTCCTTCGACAGGGACCTCTGGAAACACCATATATTTT; CDR3: CASSPSTGTSGNTIYF
D: .; size: .; J: TRBJ2-7; V: TRBV4-1; DNA: TGCGCCAGCAGCCTAAGTAGTGGAGCCTACGAGCAGTACTTC; CDR3: CASSLSSGAYEQYF